One sample yielded the 28 T cell receptor beta chains listed below, sequenced in a study of metastatic and nonmetastatic thyroid tumors. There were no patients who had received any treatment before thyroid surgery. Through MiXCR, TCRdb re-clonotyped the PCR reads. The table has about 59,000 clones, around 16% seen once. Sequenced input: blood. The receptors were gathered from a male donor with papillary thyroid cancer or a benign thyroid nodule (not recorded which). Some clones in this sample may be carry-over from other donors' samples.

There are many counts of this clone. V gene TRBV6-1 combines with J gene TRBJ2-3, with D possibly matching TRBD2 (6 bases). Between the trimmed V and J ends, which lost 5 bases and 1 base, there was a span of 10 bases. Germline CDR1 MNHNS, CDR2 SASEGT. The CDR3 is 14 residues long. CDR3 sequence: CASSKLARTDTQYF. DNA of the CDR3: TGTGCCAGCAGTAAACTAGCCCGCACAGATACGCAGTATTTT.

The chain combines TRBV30 with TRBJ1-6; D gene unclear. Germline CDR1 reads GTSNPN; CDR2 reads SVGIG (reference sequence). This CDR3 contains 13 residues. V lost 7 bases and J lost 8, with 15 bases in between. This CDR3 is CAFTRKHDSPLHF. The DNA of the CDR3 is TGTGCCTTCACTAGGAAGCACGATTCACCCCTCCACTTT.

In this sample, this clone turned up a few times. The chain recombines TRBV3-1 with TRBJ2-1; no definite D call. V lost 3 bases, J lost 9 bases, and 15 bases lay in between. Germline lookup yields CDR1 LGHDT and CDR2 YNNKEL (reference sequence). The CDR3 loop spans 14 amino acids. The CDR3 nucleotides are TGTGCCAGCAGCCATGCCCTGACTCGGGCTGAGCAGTTCTTC. Protein sequence: CASSHALTRAEQFF.

This clone has ten or more counts. The V gene is TRBV5-8, the J gene TRBJ2-2; TRBD1 matches 7 bases. Germline V gene sequence: CDR1 SGHTS, CDR2 YDEGEE. Trimming at V came to 0 bases and at J to 7 bases, leaving 9 bases not matched to a gene. The CDR3 contains 16 residues. The DNA for the CDR3 is TGTGCCAGCAGCTTGGGGGACAGTGGCAATAACGGGGAGCTGTTTTTT. It specifies CASSLGDSGNNGELFF.

Ten or more counts support this clone. A much bigger clone sits one base away, suggesting this may be a read error. J is TRBJ1-1 and V is TRBV12-3 or TRBV12-4; no reliable D call. The CDR3 runs to 14 residues. CDR3 sequence: CASSPLSRFTAAFF. CDR3 DNA sequence: TGTGCCAGCAGCCCTTTAAGTCGTTTCACTGCAGCTTTCTTT.

V and J are TRBV11-2 and TRBJ1-1, with a tentative D call TRBD1 (6 bases). Trimming pared 5 bases from V and 7 bases from J, leaving 29 bases between. This CDR3 has 18 residues. In germline, CDR1 is SGHAT, CDR2 FQNNGV. The CDR3 nucleotides are TGTGCCAGCAGCGATCTACTAGGGTCGGGGGGCCCGGTGAGTGAAGCTTTCTTT. Translation: CASSDLLGSGGPVSEAFF. The whole variable domain, remainder taken from reference TRBV11-2 and TRBJ1-1, is EAGVAQSPRYKIIEKRQSVAFWCNPISGHATLYWYQQILGQGPKLLIQFQNNGVVDDSQLPKDRFSAERLKGVDSTLKIQPAKLEDSAVYLCASSDLLGSGGPVSEAFFGQGTRLTVV.

This clone came up a few times. This may be a read error: a much more frequent sequence differs by one nucleotide. The chain recombines TRBV9 with TRBJ2-1; 9 nucleotides align to TRBD1. Germline loops: CDR1 SGDLS, CDR2 YYNGEE. The CDR3 extends over 17 amino acids. The V and J ends lost 4 bases and 1 base, in that order; junction bases with no gene match: 9. The CDR3 bases are TGTGCCAGCAGCCCGCAAACCGGGACAGGGTCCTACAATGAGCAGTTCTTC. Residues: CASSPQTGTGSYNEQFF.

This clone was recorded at least ten times. Compared with germline, one end of the junction differs, possibly owing to a read error. V usage is TRBV7-7 and J usage is TRBJ2-2; 14 bases are shared with TRBD2. CDR1 SSHAT and CDR2 FNYEAQ come from the germline V gene (reference sequence). There are 18 residues in the CDR3. In nucleotides, the CDR3 is TGTGCTAGCAGCTCCGGACTAGCGGGGGGTAACTCACCCGGGGAGCTGTTTTTT. It yields the protein CASSSGLAGGNSPGELFF.

Regarding this clone: The same CDR3 arises from other DNA sequences in this sample as well. The rearrangement links TRBV18 to TRBJ2-5; D is possibly TRBD1 (6 bases). The CDR3 has 16 amino acids. Germline V gene sequence: CDR1 KGHSH, CDR2 LQKENI. The V and J ends lost 5 bases and 7 bases respectively, with 23 bases between them. The CDR3 is CASSDSGTWGSGTQYF. For the CDR3, the DNA is TGTGCCAGCTCAGACTCCGGGACATGGGGCTCGGGGACCCAGTACTTC.

Ten or more counts support this clone. This chain uses TRBV6-5 with TRBJ1-1; TRBD1 matches at 8 bases. The V segment lost 2 bases and the J segment 10 bases; nucleotides outside the gene matches: 6. CDR3 length equals 13 residues. Germline V gives CDR1 MNHEY, CDR2 SVGAGI. CDR3 DNA: TGTGCCAGCAGTTACCTTGGACAGGGCTCAGCTTTCTTT. Translated, it gives CASSYLGQGSAFF.

This clone is medium-sized in the sample. The V call is TRBV6-2 or TRBV6-3, the J call TRBJ2-3; D unclear. The V end lost 4 bases, the J end lost 2 bases, and 10 bases lay between the germline ends. The CDR3 contains 14 residues. Germline assignment: CDR1 MNHEY and CDR2 SVGEGT. CDR3 sequence reads: CASSWTELTDTQYF. The CDR3, as DNA: TGTGCCAGCAGTTGGACCGAACTCACAGATACGCAGTATTTT.

This clone was recorded many times. The rearrangement links TRBV4-1 to TRBJ1-4, with 8 bases aligning to TRBD1. V lost 6 bases, J lost 6 bases, and 6 bases stayed unmatched. The CDR3 contains 14 residues. Germline V lookup: CDR1 MGHRA, CDR2 YSYEKL. Here the CDR3 reads CASREGTGHEKLFF. The CDR3 nucleotides are TGCGCCAGCAGAGAGGGGACAGGACATGAAAAACTGTTTTTT.

The gene calls are TRBV9 and TRBJ2-7; tentatively, D is TRBD2 (6 bases). CDR3 size: 16 residues. Per germline, CDR1 SGDLS and CDR2 YYNGEE. Trimming cost V 0 bases and J 3 bases, with 16 bases left between them. CDR3 coding DNA: TGTGCCAGCAGCGTAGAGCTAGAGGGAGGCAACTACGAGCAGTACGTC. As protein: CASSVELEGGNYEQYV.

This clone has only a few counts. A much larger clone is a single base away; this may be a read error. The sample contains more than one DNA sequence encoding this CDR3. This chain links TRBV5-5 with TRBJ1-1; D not resolved. The CDR3 consists of 14 residues. Trimming shortened V by 0 bases and J by 4 bases, and 10 bases separated the two germline ends. Germline V gene sequence: CDR1 SGHKS, CDR2 YYEKEE (reference sequence). The CDR3 coding sequence is TGTGCCAGCAGCTTGGCTGCTGGGTCCACTGAAGCTTTCTTT. Protein product: CASSLAAGSTEAFF.

This clone was picked up many times. The chain recombines TRBV20-1 with TRBJ2-2, with 9 bases that match TRBD2. The V gene's germline CDR1 is DFQATT and CDR2 SNEGSKA (reference sequence). After removal of 1 base from V and 5 bases from J, the junction contained 2 bases not matched to a gene. This CDR3 has 14 amino acids. CDR3 residues: CSARVAGDTGELFF. CDR3 DNA sequence: TGCAGTGCTAGAGTAGCGGGAGATACCGGGGAGCTGTTTTTT.

The sample holds a few counts of this clone. The genes are TRBV6-1 and TRBJ2-2; D possibly corresponds to TRBD1 (6 bases). The length of the CDR3 is 15 residues. Trimming took 8 bases from V and 0 from J, leaving 13 bases between them. Germline CDR1 is MNHNS and CDR2 is SASEGT. The DNA for the CDR3 is TGTGCCAGCCAAAGGGACACTACGAACACCGGGGAGCTGTTTTTT. Its protein is CASQRDTTNTGELFF.

This clone was seen repeatedly, ten times or more. The rearrangement uses TRBV13 and TRBJ1-4; 7 bases are shared with TRBD1. The CDR3 covers 16 residues. The V segment lost 0 bases and the J segment 3 bases; nucleotides outside the gene matches: 4. Looked up from germline, CDR1 is PRHDT and CDR2 is FYEKMQ (reference sequence). DNA for the CDR3: TGTGCCAGCAGCTTAGGGACAGGGAACGCTAATGAAAAACTGTTTTTT. Protein product: CASSLGTGNANEKLFF.

There are many counts of this clone. This sequence may be a read error, since a much larger clone differs from it by one base. This sample also contains other DNA sequences that code for the same CDR3. J is TRBJ1-2 and V is TRBV27, with D possibly matching TRBD1 (6 bases). Per germline, CDR1 MNHEY and CDR2 SMNVEV (reference sequence). CDR3 length: 14 residues. V was trimmed by 3 bases and J by 7 bases, leaving 15 bases between them. The CDR3 loop reads CASSFGQGTSGYTF. The CDR3 DNA sequence: TGTGCCAGCAGTTTCGGGCAGGGGACGAGTGGCTACACCTTC.

This clone came up many times. V and J are TRBV7-2 and TRBJ1-2; no clear D. V was trimmed by 2 bases and J by 0 bases, leaving 13 bases between them. The CDR3 spans 16 residues. CDR1 and CDR2 (germline): SGHTA, FQGNSA. DNA of the CDR3: TGTGCCAGCAGCTTAACGTTGCAACCCACTAACTATGGCTACACCTTC. Translating it yields CASSLTLQPTNYGYTF.

A few counts support this clone. The chain has TRBV24-1 and TRBJ2-2, with TRBD2 as a possible D gene (5 bases). CDR1 is KGHDR, CDR2 SFDVKD, per germline. This CDR3 region has 13 residues. Trimming stripped 9 bases from V and 6 bases from J, with 13 bases between. CDR3 bases: TGTGCCACCGAGGGAAAGATCCCCGGGGAGCTGTTTTTT. Its protein is CATEGKIPGELFF.

There are many counts of this clone. The chain has TRBV6-4 and TRBJ2-1; 7 nucleotides align to TRBD2. Looked up from germline, CDR1 is MRHNA and CDR2 is SNTAGT. This CDR3 contains 16 residues. The J segment lost 6 bases and the V segment lost 0 bases, leaving 8 bases of the junction unmatched. CDR3 coding DNA: TGTGCCAGCAGTGACTCGAGTCGGCGGGAGAGCAATGAGCAGTTCTTC. As protein: CASSDSSRRESNEQFF.

At least ten counts were recorded for this clone. Other nucleotide sequences in the sample specify the same CDR3. The chain couples TRBV7-2 to TRBJ1-6; D remains ambiguous. Germline-derived CDR1 and CDR2 are SGHTA and FQGNSA. The V end was cut by 5 bases, the J end by 9 bases, with 14 bases between. The CDR3 spans 14 residues. CDR3 bases: TGTGCCAGCAGCATTAGGTCCCGCGGTTCACCCCTCCACTTT. Protein sequence: CASSIRSRGSPLHF. Full variable domain (rest looked up from reference TRBV7-2 and TRBJ1-6): GAGVSQSPSNKVTEKGKDVELRCDPISGHTALYWYRQSLGQGLEFLIYFQGNSAPDKSGLPSDRFSAERTGGSVSTLTIQRTQQEDSAVYLCASSIRSRGSPLHFGNGTRLTVT.

This clone showed up many times. The V and J genes are TRBV2 and TRBJ2-5, with 10 nucleotides matching TRBD1. The CDR3 is made up of 14 amino acids. V shed 5 bases, J shed 5 bases, and the junction held 5 bases outside the gene matches. Germline CDR1 reads SNHLY; CDR2 reads FYNNEI. Here the CDR3 reads CASSRDRGWETQYF. The CDR3 region has the DNA TGTGCCAGCAGTAGGGACAGGGGTTGGGAGACCCAGTACTTC.

The table lists this clone with a few counts. One base away lies a much larger clone, so this may be a sequencing read error. V usage is TRBV12-3 or TRBV12-4 and J usage is TRBJ2-2; a weak D match, TRBD1 (5 bases). V was cut by 7 bases and J by 6 bases, with 27 bases left in between. The CDR3 spans 18 residues. In nucleotides, the CDR3 is TGTGCCAGCAAAACTACCGTCTTGTCCGCGACAGTAGCCGGGGAGCTGTTTTTT. As protein: CASKTTVLSATVAGELFF.

In this sample, this clone turned up many times. The rearrangement joins TRBV7-3 to TRBJ2-5; TRBD1 matches 8 bases. Trimming removed 2 bases from V and 5 bases from J; junction bases left unmatched: 7. The CDR3 totals 15 residues. Germline V gives CDR1 SGHTA, CDR2 FQGTGA. The CDR3 DNA sequence: TGTGCCAGCAGCTTAGGACAGGGAGGATTGGAGACCCAGTACTTC. This gives the protein CASSLGQGGLETQYF.

Ten or more counts support this clone. This chain connects TRBV4-1 to TRBJ2-7, with 7 nucleotides matching TRBD1. CDR3 length: 17 amino acids. V dropped 0 bases and J dropped 7; count of bases not matched to a gene: 15. In germline, CDR1 is MGHRA, CDR2 YSYEKL. The CDR3 sequence: CASSQEVPGQLPKEQYF. In nucleotides, the CDR3 is TGCGCCAGCAGCCAAGAAGTCCCGGGACAGTTACCTAAGGAGCAGTACTTC.

This clone came up many times. The chain combines TRBV19 with TRBJ1-5; D call uncertain. The CDR3 sequence is 13 residues long. V dropped 9 bases and J dropped 1 base, with 10 bases sitting between them. From germline, CDR1 is LNHDA and CDR2 SQIVND (reference sequence). The CDR3 loop is CASSRNSNQPQHF. CDR3 sequence (DNA): TGTGCCAGCTCCCGGAACAGCAATCAGCCCCAGCATTTT. Full variable domain (missing parts from reference TRBV19 and TRBJ1-5): DGGITQSPKYLFRKEGQNVTLSCEQNLNHDAMYWYRQDPGQGLRLIYYSQIVNDFQKGDIAEGYSVSREKKESFPLTVTSAQKNPTAFYLCASSRNSNQPQHFGDGTRLSIL.

This clone came up many times. The chain recombines TRBV6-5 with TRBJ2-4, with unresolved D. This CDR3 is 11 amino acids long. The V end lost 0 bases, the J end lost 9 bases, and 3 bases lay between the germline ends. CDR1 and CDR2 (germline): MNHEY, SVGAGI. CDR3 sequence: CASSYSSIQYF. Written as DNA, the CDR3 is TGTGCCAGCAGTTACTCGAGCATTCAGTACTTC.